This TCR beta chain stems from a study of blood T cells in healthy people across ages. This clonotype has only a few counts. Each individual donor underwent a draw of 8.5 to 10 milliliters of peripheral blood. Using a J-beta primer mix together with a sample-barcoded 5' primer, a second PCR was run for about 6 to 12 cycles. Via MiXCR, TCRdb re-called the 5' RACE reads, giving one row per CDR3 protein. The table lists hundreds of thousands of distinct CDR3 sequences, around a quarter of them singletons. Germline CDR1 MGHRA, CDR2 YSYEKL. V was shortened by 0 bases and J by 0 bases, with 3 bases between the two germline ends. The CDR3 covers 14 residues. A further study also used this sample, focusing on T cells of mothers and their children. That study reports: The analysis detected no persistent microchimeric T cell clones.

The TCR originated in a boy between 5 and 17 years old in good health. Input material: blood. The chain is built from TRBV4-1 and TRBJ1-5; no clear D gene. The chain's CDR3 is CASSQEHSNQPQHF. In nucleotides, the CDR3 is TGCGCCAGCAGCCAAGAACATAGCAATCAGCCCCAGCATTTT.